The TCR beta chain described here comes from a study of blood T cell repertoires in COVID-19 (dated by TCRdb to the early 2020s). For context, the study as a whole: Collaborator samples came from the United States, Italy and Spain and covered acute and convalescent phases of COVID-19. Samples were obtained from the ongoing ImmuneRACE study (first 160 participants) and from about 1,300 subjects provided by 6 global collaborators. Sample metadata almost always included a de-identified subject ID, COVID-19 status, age in years and sex. Deeply sampled blood TCRbeta repertoires from subjects exposed to, actively infected with, or recovered from COVID-19 were included in the dataset. Where HLA class I and class II types were available, the types were taken from metadata supplied by the sample provider, not from assay-based typing. The repertoires were released in a freely available public database meant as a resource for research on the immune response to SARS-CoV-2. The prospective study material was composed of cDNA or gDNA derived from T cells, B-cell-depleted T cells, or PBMCs.

The germline V gene yields MGHRA for CDR1 and YSYEKL for CDR2. Trimmed from V: 0 bases; trimmed from J: 4 bases; junction bases lacking a gene match: 3. The CDR3, cysteine through phenylalanine, is 15 amino acids long. The sequence is cut down to CDR3 DNA, 45 bases in frame from base 1. The investigation overall reported the following: The quantity of clinical and demographic metadata differed by source and by participant and was supplied without curation.

The collaborating institutions used their own protocols to collect whole blood in K2EDTA tubes. For TCRbeta analysis, collaborators shipped samples in one of three forms: frozen whole blood, isolated PBMCs, or DNA extracted from either of those sample types. The immunoSEQ Assay, a bias-controlled multiplex PCR, was used to amplify TCRbeta CDR3 regions from genomic DNA. On the study's bioinformatics: Nucleated cell counts per sample were estimated from amplification of reference gene primers within the assay. Sequence reads were collapsed and filtered to measure the absolute abundance of every unique TCRbeta CDR3 rearrangement. For each sample, productive Simpson clonality was calculated as the square root of Simpson's diversity index across productive rearrangements. TCRdb stores this immuneACCESS table with in-frame sequences only. Part of the clones is absent; in the studies checked, under half of the shortfall reflects unresolved V genes, and no reason is known for the rest. V, J and clone size are taken as reported in that table, and D and trimming were inferred from the DNA itself. The sample has roughly 220,000 clones on record, roughly four fifths of them singletons. Together, the top ten hold 2.3% of the sample.

This clone was recorded only once. It lacks a known antigen. No qualities accompany the bases; no much larger clone lies one base away. The sequence derives from an older woman with acute or convalescent COVID-19. Sequencing was performed on peripheral blood. Rearrangement joined TRBV4-1 to TRBJ1-5; 7 bases in between match TRBD1. The DNA sequence follows: TGCGCCAGCAGCCAAGATGGGACAGTTAATCAGCCCCAGCATTTT. Translated, it reads CASSQDGTVNQPQHF.